This TCR beta chain was retrieved from a study of cytomegalovirus exposure and HLA in healthy donors (dated by TCRdb to the late 2010s). General notes on the study: According to an earlier analysis of 587 of the donors, 150 million to 200 million T cells yielded 90 million to 130 million unique TCR beta sequences and about 280 Gb of sequence data. Class I and class II HLA loci were covered by the typing at four-digit resolution. In a later genetic analysis, genome-wide SNP genotypes for about 65% of the roughly 700 donors were used, and that subset was treated as a discovery cohort. The study combined high-throughput TCR immunosequencing, statistical association of individual TCRs with disease status, and machine learning to predict cytomegalovirus infection status. The study aimed to test whether signatures of past pathogen exposure could be identified by cataloging public T cell receptors. A few DR-DQ haplotypes were treated as single units for association and clustering because of strong linkage in the cohort. Along with the approximately 600-subject first cohort, a separate validation cohort of around 110 different subjects was used. The study used immunosequencing to profile the T cell repertoires of 666 subjects and linked those repertoires to cytomegalovirus serostatus. About 330 gigabases of sequencing data and around 90 million unique TCR sequences made up an early release that covered 640 HLA-typed donors. Among about 390 genotyped donors of the cohort, an average of about 240,000 unique TCR beta nucleotide sequences were sequenced per donor, roughly 20% of them non-productive. The later analysis used no new phenotypic data to find candidate immune exposures, relying instead on TCR beta sequences and their occurrence across donors. To decide whether each TCR beta V gene segment behaved as functional or pseudogenic, an earlier analysis of several hundred of the donors relied on high-throughput TCR beta sequencing. All discovery cohort repertoires had been generated on a single sequencing platform. A later analysis re-analyzed previously published TCR beta repertoires from approximately 670 donors and added high-resolution HLA genotyping to study TCR occurrence patterns. The number of donors typed differed by locus, with about 629-630 for A, B, C, DRB1 and DQB1, 522 for DQA1, about 610 for DPA1, and about 450 for DPB1. Of the 398 genotyped donors, approximately 81% were placed in the genetic ancestry cluster associated with self-reported Caucasian donors. Alongside the repertoire data, information on donor age, sex, ethnicity and CMV serostatus was compiled. Study-wide findings and limitations: A total of 150 or so TCR beta chains were listed by the study as associated with cytomegalovirus. The only immune exposure information available for the cohort was CMV serostatus. Most CMV-associated TCR beta chains appeared to be HLA-restricted in a later analysis, and the HLA associations seemed to be driven largely by CMV exposure. Because HLA typing was missing for some donors at each locus, association tests included only the typed subset. In a later genetic analysis, fewer N-insertions in productive TCRs were reported among donors in an Asian-associated ancestry cluster than the roughly 640-donor mean. A further reported finding was that TCR beta sequences accurately predicted the HLA-A and HLA-B alleles for most subjects in the first cohort. According to a later analysis, parvovirus B19, influenza, CMV and Epstein-Barr virus appeared linked to several top co-occurrence clusters. According to the authors, the approach could potentially be generalized to other disease states and immunological phenotypes. Compared with equally common non-associated chains, HLA-associated TCR beta chains in a later analysis were more clonally expanded and had lower generation probabilities. The sequencing pipeline was judged likely to have produced a cluster of highly shared sequence variants as a technical artifact. In an earlier analysis of 500 to 650 of the donors, most TCR beta V segments appeared in productive rearrangements about 90% or about 30% of the time, broadly matching IMGT annotations. Because counts were too low, roughly 17 rarely observed V segments, including chromosome 9 orphons, were left out of the earlier analysis of 500 to 650 of the donors. Across donors, most TCR sequences were observed very rarely, whereas some public TCRs were present in many individuals. In a later genetic analysis, a missense DCLRE1C variant was associated with V-gene and J-gene trimming of TCR beta chains, and the association was replicated in an independent cohort. Correlated functional status among segregating V segments might be attributable to linkage disequilibrium, but an unknown experimental factor could not be ruled out. Some IMGT-functional V segments, including TRBV6-2 and TRBV6-3, could not be told apart with the 87-base-pair reads, so those segments were excluded. A later analysis associated 16,951 TCR beta sequences with specific HLA alleles at a false discovery rate of 0.05. The cohort was sequenced for TCR beta chains only, and without alpha or paired-chain data the features that could be detected were limited. When HLA alleles, especially DR and DQ, strongly co-occurred, TCR associations were difficult to assign to individual alleles. In a later analysis, TCR association rates were found to vary across HLA loci, with the most associated TCRs seen for DRB1 alleles and the fewest for HLA-C alleles. The classifier was reported to diagnose cytomegalovirus status with high specificity and sensitivity in both the original and validation cohorts. Roughly uniform sequencing depth across donors was assumed in presence/absence analyses, although this assumption may not hold. In vitro tests confirmed that three of the cytomegalovirus-associated TCR beta chains recognize cytomegalovirus antigens.

The method behind the library was the immunoSEQ multiplex PCR assay. A mixture of 60 forward primers for TCR Vbeta segments and 13 reverse primers for TCR Jbeta segments was used in the multiplex PCR. A multiplex PCR assay on genomic DNA amplified the CDR3 region of rearranged TCR beta genes. Amplified TCR beta libraries were sequenced as 87-base-pair reads on the Illumina HiSeq System. The study's own analysis went as follows. In a later analysis, roughly 80 million unique TCR beta chains were counted across the 500 to 700 repertoires, and about 9.9 million of these chains were shared by at least two donors. Raw reads were error-corrected and collapsed into unique sequences by a nearest-neighbor algorithm in which closely related sequences were merged to remove PCR and sequencing errors. To assign V, D and J gene segments, CDR3 sequences were aligned to IMGT reference sequences. For a sequence to be retained, a match of at least six nucleotides was required to both a V gene segment and a J gene segment. Rearrangements were called productive when the CDR3 lacked stop codons and stayed in frame with V and J; all others were non-productive. CDR3 was defined by IMGT convention, running from the second conserved V-encoded cysteine to the conserved J-encoded phenylalanine. In an earlier analysis of some 550 of the donors, sequences lacking an unambiguous match to a single V gene segment were excluded. In an earlier analysis of a few hundred of the donors, V segments were called functional above 56.7% productive rearrangements and were called segregating when the between-donor standard deviation exceeded 5%. A statistical classification framework was developed to diagnose cytomegalovirus status using the catalog of TCR beta chain sequences. A later analysis assigned V and J genes by comparing TCR nucleotide sequences with IMGT/GENE-DB human TR gene sequences. The TCRdist pipeline was used in a later analysis to assign CDR3 sequences and most-parsimonious VDJ recombination scenarios. In a later analysis, each TCR beta chain was defined by its CDR3 amino acid sequence together with its V-gene family, and reads lacking a unique V-gene family were excluded. A later analysis removed 592 highly shared, low-generation-probability nucleotide sequences to deal with suspected cross-contamination and a sequencing artifact. In a later analysis, a clonal expansion index was calculated for each public chain from normalized within-repertoire ranks of inferred template counts. A later analysis computed generation probabilities with a VDJ recombination model fitted to out-of-frame rearrangements, and checked the results against IGoR. Hypergeometric tests were used in a later analysis to score TCR-TCR, TCR-HLA and TCR-CMV co-occurrence, with a repertoire-size bias correction applied to the TCR pairs. A later analysis estimated false discovery rates by permuting HLA or CMV assignments 20 times. A later analysis grouped co-occurring TCRs with DBSCAN, adding TCRdist sequence similarity when clustering within HLA-allele-positive subsets. For co-occurrence clustering, repertoires with fewer than 30,000 or more than 120,000 public chains were excluded, along with five repertoires with anomalous nucleotide sharing. Entries here come from immuneACCESS through TCRdb and include only in-frame sequences with V and J called. Some clones fail to appear in such tables; in the studies checked, an unresolved V gene covers under half of the shortfall, and the cause of the remainder is unknown. V, J and clone size are taken as reported in that table, and D and trimming were inferred from the DNA itself. The sample table shows 150,000 to 200,000 clones, and roughly 10% are seen once. The ten biggest clones cover roughly 1.4% of the sample.

This clone was seen more than once but under ten times. Its target antigen remains unknown. No much larger clonotype is one base removed from it; base qualities were not supplied. The germline V gene encodes CDR1 GTSNPN and CDR2 SVGIG (reference sequence). From its cysteine to its phenylalanine, the CDR3 spans 14 amino acids. The entry retains the CDR3 DNA only, 42 bases that are in frame from base 1. V ends up 4 bases short and J 4 bases short, with an unmatched junction base count of 6. In total, roughly 710 healthy bone marrow donors made up the cohort. All cohort members were sampled while nominally healthy, although unrecorded immune exposures were likely present. The donor tested CMV seropositive and was one of the 289 seropositive cohort members. Every donor gave a peripheral blood sample, and the peripheral blood mononuclear cells from that sample were used for TCR beta sequencing. The Qiagen DNeasy Blood Extraction Kit was used to extract genomic DNA from the blood cell samples.

The origin of this receptor is a woman in her 30s in good health and CMV-seropositive. Sequences were obtained from PBMCs. This receptor chain uses TRBV30 and TRBJ1-3; the central 8 bases match TRBD1. The DNA is as follows: TGTGCCTGGACTAGGACAGGGTGGGGAAACACCATATATTTT. This is translated as CAWTRTGWGNTIYF.